The clone carrying this T cell receptor beta chain was counted at least ten times. This record comes from a study of T-cell reconstitution after alpha-beta-depleted transplantation in children. The CDR3 is 13 amino acids. V shed 8 bases and J 2 bases; nucleotides not matched to a gene: 4. Germline-derived CDR1 and CDR2 are KGHDR and SFDVKD. The authors prepared the TCRbeta library with unique molecular identifiers. TCRdb reanalysed the PCR reads using MiXCR and keeps one entry per CDR3 protein. Of over 550,000 distinct CDR3 sequences listed, under 12% are singletons. The V call is TRBV24-1, the J call TRBJ1-1; 7 positions match TRBD1. The sequencing used PBMCs from the stem cell graft donor, collected from the stem cell graft. The receptor was derived from a human donor who donated a stem cell graft to a child with acute myeloid leukemia. The CDR3 reads CATTGTANTEAFF. The DNA for the CDR3 is TGTGCCACCACCGGGACAGCTAACACTGAAGCTTTCTTT.